This TCR beta chain derives from a study of blood T cell repertoires in COVID-19 (dated by TCRdb to about 2020). Notes on the research overall: ImmuneRACE Cohort 3 recovered participants were defined by two consecutive negative NP/OP PCR tests, healthcare professional clearance, or symptom resolution. Nearly every sample came with metadata listing a de-identified subject ID, COVID-19 status, age in years and sex. Collaborator samples came from the United States, Italy and Spain and covered acute and convalescent phases of COVID-19. Samples were obtained from the ongoing ImmuneRACE study (first 160 participants) and from 1,254 subjects provided by 6 global collaborators. Subjects who had been exposed to COVID-19, were actively infected with it, or had recovered from it provided the deeply sampled blood TCRbeta repertoires that made up the dataset. Where available, HLA class I and class II types were obtained from metadata supplied by the sample provider rather than from assay-based typing. The material from the prospective study consisted of cDNA or gDNA derived from T cells, B-cell-depleted T cells, or PBMCs. The repertoires were released in a freely available public database meant as a resource for research on the immune response to SARS-CoV-2. Study-wide findings and limitations: The quantity of clinical and demographic metadata differed by source and by participant and was supplied without curation.

TCRbeta CDR3 regions were amplified from genomic DNA using the immunoSEQ Assay, a bias-controlled multiplex PCR. The study's own analysis went as follows. The number of nucleated cells in each sample was estimated by amplification of reference gene primers within the assay. Sequence reads were collapsed and filtered to measure the absolute abundance of every unique TCRbeta CDR3 rearrangement. For each sample, productive Simpson clonality was calculated by taking the square root of Simpson's diversity index across productive rearrangements. In TCRdb, the immuneACCESS table is reduced to in-frame sequences with V and J assigned. These tables do not hold every clone; where another copy was compared, an unresolved V gene accounts for under half, and the others remain unexplained. V and J calls and clone size are as listed in that table; D and trimming were resolved from the DNA. The sample table contains over 110,000 clones; only one count was recorded for about 80% of them. Together, the top ten hold roughly 3.7% of the sample.

In the prospective study, participants were about 18 to 90 years old, resided in 24 geographic areas of the United States, and were enrolled through a virtual design. In the prospective study, cohorts were assigned on the basis of participant-reported clinical history obtained from a screening survey and a study questionnaire. Mobile phlebotomists in the prospective study collected whole blood, serum and a nasopharyngeal or oropharyngeal swab from every participant. Participants in the prospective study had the option to provide additional blood draws and questionnaires over an approximately 2-month period. Blood samples from the prospective study were shipped frozen or at room temperature prior to DNA extraction. A few counts support this clone. Its antigen target is currently unknown. Base quality data are lacking; no much larger clone is found one base away. CDR1 and CDR2, per the germline V gene, are SGHVS and FNYEAQ. The junction shows trimming of 1 base on V and 3 bases on J, and the gene matches do not reach 2 bases of it. CDR3 length: 15 amino acids, cysteine to phenylalanine. Only the CDR3 DNA stays, 45 bases, in frame from base 1.

The chain employs TRBV7-6 and TRBJ2-7; 11 bases in the junction line up with TRBD1. The receptor comes from a man over 45 in a cohort exposed to, infected with or recovered from COVID-19 (not recorded which). Material for sequencing was PBMCs or T cells enriched from blood (not recorded which). The DNA sequence reads TGTGCCAGCAGCTTAGATGGGACAGGGGGCTACGAGCAGTACTTC. It encodes CASSLDGTGGYEQYF.